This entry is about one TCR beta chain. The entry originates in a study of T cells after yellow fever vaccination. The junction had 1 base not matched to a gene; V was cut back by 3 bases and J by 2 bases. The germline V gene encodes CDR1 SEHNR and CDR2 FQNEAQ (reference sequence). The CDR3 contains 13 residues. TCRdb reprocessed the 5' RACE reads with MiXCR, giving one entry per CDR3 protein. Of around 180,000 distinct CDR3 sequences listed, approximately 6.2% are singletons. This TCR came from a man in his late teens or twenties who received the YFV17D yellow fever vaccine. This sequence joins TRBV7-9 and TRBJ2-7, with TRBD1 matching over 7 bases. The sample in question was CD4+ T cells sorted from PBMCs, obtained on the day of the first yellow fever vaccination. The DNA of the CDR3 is TGTGCCAGCAGCTTTGGACAGGCCTACGAGCAGTACTTC. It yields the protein CASSFGQAYEQYF.